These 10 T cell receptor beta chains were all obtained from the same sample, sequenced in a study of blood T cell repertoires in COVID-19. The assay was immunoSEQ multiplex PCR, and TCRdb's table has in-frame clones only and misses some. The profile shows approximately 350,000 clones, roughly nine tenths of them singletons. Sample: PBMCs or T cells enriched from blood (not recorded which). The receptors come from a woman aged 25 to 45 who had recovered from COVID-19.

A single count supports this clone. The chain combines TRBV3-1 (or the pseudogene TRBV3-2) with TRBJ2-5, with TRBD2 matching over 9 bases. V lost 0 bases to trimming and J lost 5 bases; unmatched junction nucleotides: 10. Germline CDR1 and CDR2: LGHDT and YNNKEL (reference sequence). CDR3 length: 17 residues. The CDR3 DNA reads TGTGCCAGCAGCCAAGAGTTTGCGGGGGGGCCGAGGGAGACCCAGTACTTC. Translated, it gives CASSQEFAGGPRETQYF.

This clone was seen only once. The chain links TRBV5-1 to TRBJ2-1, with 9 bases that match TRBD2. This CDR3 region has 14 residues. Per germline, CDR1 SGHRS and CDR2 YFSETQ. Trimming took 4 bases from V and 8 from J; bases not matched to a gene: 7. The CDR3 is CASSPGLASYEQFF. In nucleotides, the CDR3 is TGCGCCAGCAGCCCGGGACTAGCTTCCTATGAGCAGTTCTTC.

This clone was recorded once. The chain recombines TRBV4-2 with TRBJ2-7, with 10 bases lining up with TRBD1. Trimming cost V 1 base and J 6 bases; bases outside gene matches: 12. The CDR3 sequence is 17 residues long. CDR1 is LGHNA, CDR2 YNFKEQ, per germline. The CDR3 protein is CASSQVAPGTGDAEQYF. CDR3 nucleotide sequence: TGTGCCAGCAGCCAAGTGGCCCCAGGGACAGGGGACGCCGAGCAGTACTTC.

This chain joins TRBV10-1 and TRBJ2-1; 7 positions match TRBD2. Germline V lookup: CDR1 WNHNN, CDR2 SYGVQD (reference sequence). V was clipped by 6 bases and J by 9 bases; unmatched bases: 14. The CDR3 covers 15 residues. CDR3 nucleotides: TGCGCCAGCAGCGCTGGGTCTAGCGGAACAAGTGAGCAGTTCTTC. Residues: CASSAGSSGTSEQFF.

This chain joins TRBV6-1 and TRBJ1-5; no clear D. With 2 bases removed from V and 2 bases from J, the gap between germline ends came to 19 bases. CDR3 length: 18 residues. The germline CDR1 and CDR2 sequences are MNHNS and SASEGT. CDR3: CASSEFGGQVLGNQPQHF. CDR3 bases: TGTGCCAGCAGTGAATTTGGAGGGCAGGTCTTAGGCAATCAGCCCCAGCATTTT.

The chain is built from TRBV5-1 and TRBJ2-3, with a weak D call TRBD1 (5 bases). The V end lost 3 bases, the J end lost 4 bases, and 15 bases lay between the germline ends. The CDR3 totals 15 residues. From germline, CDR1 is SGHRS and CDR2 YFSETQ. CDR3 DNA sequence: TGCGCCAGCAGCTCCAACAGGTCTTGGGCAGATACGCAGTATTTT. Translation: CASSSNRSWADTQYF.

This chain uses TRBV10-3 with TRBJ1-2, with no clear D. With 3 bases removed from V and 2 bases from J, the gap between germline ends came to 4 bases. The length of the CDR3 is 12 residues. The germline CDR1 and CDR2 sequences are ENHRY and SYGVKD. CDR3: CAISDSNYGYTF. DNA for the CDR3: TGTGCCATCAGTGATAGCAACTATGGCTACACCTTC.

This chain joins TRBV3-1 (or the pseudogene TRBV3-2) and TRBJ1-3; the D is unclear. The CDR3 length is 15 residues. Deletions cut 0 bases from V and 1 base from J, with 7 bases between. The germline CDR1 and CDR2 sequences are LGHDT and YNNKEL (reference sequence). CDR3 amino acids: CASSQDRSSGNTIYF. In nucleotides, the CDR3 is TGTGCCAGCAGCCAAGATCGCAGTTCTGGAAACACCATATATTTT.

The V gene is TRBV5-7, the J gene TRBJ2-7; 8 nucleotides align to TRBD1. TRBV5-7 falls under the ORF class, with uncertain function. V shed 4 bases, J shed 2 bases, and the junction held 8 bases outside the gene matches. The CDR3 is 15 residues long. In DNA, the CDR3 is TGTGCCAGCAGCCGACCGACAGGGGAACCCTACGAGCAGTACTTC. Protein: CASSRPTGEPYEQYF.

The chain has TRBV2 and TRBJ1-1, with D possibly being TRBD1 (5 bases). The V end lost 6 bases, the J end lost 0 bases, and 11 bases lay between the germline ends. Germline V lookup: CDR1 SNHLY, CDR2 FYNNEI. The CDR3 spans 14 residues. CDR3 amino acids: CASSLLTVNTEAFF. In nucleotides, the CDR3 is TGTGCCAGCAGCTTACTGACAGTGAACACTGAAGCTTTCTTT.